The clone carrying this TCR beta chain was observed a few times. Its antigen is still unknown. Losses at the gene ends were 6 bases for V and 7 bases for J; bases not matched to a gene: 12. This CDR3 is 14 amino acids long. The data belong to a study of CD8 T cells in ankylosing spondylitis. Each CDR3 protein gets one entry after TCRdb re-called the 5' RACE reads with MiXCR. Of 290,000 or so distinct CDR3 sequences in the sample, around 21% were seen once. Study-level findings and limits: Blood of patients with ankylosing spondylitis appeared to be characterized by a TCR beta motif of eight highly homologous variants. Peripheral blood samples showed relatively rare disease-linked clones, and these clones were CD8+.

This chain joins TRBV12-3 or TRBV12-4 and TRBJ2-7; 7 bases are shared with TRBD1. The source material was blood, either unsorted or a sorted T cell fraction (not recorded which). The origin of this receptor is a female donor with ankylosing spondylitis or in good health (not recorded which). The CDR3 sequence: CASRPTGPLGEQYF. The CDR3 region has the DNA TGTGCCAGCAGGCCGACAGGGCCCTTAGGGGAGCAGTACTTC.